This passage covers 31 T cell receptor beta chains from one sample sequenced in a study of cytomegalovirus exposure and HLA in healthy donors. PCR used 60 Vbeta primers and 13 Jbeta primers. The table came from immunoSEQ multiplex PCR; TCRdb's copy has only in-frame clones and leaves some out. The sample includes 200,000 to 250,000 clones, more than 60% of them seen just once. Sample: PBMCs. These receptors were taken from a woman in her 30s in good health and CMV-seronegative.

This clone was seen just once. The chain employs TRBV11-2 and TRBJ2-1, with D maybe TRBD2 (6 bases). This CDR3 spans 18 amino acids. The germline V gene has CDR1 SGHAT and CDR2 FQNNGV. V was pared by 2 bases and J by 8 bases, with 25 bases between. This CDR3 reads CASSLPLVAGRFLHEQFF. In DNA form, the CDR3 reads TGTGCCAGCAGCTTACCCCTAGTGGCGGGACGGTTTCTTCATGAGCAGTTCTTC.

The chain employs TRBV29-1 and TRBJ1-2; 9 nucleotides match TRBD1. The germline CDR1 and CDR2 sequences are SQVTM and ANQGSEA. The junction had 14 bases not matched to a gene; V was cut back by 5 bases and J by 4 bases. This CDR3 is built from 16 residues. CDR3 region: CSVRPGTGTGGYGYTF. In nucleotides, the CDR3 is TGCAGCGTTCGTCCCGGGACAGGGACGGGCGGCTATGGCTACACCTTC.

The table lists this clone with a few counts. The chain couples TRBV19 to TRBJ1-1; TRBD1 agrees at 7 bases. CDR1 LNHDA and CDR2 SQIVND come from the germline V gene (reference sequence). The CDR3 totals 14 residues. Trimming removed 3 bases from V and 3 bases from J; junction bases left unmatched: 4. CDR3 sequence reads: CASSITGAYTEAFF. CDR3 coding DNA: TGTGCCAGTAGTATCACAGGGGCGTACACTGAAGCTTTCTTT.

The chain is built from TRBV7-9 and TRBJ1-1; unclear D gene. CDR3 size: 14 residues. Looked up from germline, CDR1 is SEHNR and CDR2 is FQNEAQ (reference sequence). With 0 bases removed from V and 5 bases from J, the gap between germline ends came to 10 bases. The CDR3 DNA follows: TGTGCCAGCAGCTTAGCGCTAGGCTGGACTGAAGCTTTCTTT. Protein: CASSLALGWTEAFF.

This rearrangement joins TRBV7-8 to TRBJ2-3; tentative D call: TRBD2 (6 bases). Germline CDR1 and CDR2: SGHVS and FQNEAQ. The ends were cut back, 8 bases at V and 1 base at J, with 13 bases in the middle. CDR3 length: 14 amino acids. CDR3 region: CASRVTGGTDTQYF. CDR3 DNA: TGTGCCAGCCGGGTCACGGGGGGCACAGATACGCAGTATTTT.

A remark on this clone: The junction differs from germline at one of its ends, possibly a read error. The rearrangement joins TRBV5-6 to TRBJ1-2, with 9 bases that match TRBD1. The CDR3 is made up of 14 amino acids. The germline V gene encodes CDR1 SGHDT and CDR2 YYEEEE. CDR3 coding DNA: TGTGCCAGCAGCGCACAGACAGGGGGATATGGCCACACCTTC. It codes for CASSAQTGGYGHTF.

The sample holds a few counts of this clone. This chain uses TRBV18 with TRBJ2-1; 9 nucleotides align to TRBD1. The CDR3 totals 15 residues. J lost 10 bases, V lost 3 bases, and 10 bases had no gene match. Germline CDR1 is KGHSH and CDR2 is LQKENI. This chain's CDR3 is CASSPPGTGFREQFF. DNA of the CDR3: TGTGCCAGCTCACCTCCCGGGACAGGGTTCCGGGAGCAGTTCTTC.

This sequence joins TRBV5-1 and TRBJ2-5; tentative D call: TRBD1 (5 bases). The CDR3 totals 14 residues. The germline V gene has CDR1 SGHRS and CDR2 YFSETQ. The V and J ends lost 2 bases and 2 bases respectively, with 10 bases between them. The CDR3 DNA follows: TGCGCCAGCAGCTTTGACAGTAGGCAAGAGACCCAGTACTTC. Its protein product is CASSFDSRQETQYF.

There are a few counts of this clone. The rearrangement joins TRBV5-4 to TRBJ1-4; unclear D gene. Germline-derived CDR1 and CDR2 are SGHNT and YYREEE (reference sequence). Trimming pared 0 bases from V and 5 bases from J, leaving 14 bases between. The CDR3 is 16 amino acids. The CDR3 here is CASSLDSGYGNEKLFF. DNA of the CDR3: TGTGCCAGCAGCTTGGATTCCGGGTATGGCAATGAAAAACTGTTTTTT.

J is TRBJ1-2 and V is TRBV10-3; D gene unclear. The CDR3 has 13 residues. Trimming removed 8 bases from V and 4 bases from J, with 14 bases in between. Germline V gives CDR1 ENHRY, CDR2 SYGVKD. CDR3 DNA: TGTGCCATCCGTTCCTCGGAGGCCTATGGCTACACCTTC. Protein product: CAIRSSEAYGYTF.

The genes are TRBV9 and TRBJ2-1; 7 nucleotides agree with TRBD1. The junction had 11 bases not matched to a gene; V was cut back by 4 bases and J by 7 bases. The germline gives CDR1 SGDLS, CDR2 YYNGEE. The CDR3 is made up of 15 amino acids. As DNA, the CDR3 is TGTGCCAGCAGCTCAGGGGACAGCAGCTTTAATGAGCAGTTCTTC. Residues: CASSSGDSSFNEQFF.

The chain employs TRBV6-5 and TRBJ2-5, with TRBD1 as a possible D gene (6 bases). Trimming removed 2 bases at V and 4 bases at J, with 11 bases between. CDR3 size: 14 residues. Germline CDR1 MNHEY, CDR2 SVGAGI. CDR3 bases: TGTGCCAGCAGTTACGGGACATCCGGAGAGACCCAGTACTTC. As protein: CASSYGTSGETQYF.

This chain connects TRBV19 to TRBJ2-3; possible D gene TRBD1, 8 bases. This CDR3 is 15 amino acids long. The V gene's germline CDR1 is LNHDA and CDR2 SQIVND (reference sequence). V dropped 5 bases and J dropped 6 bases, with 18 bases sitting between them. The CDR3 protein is CASSVTGGESDTQYF. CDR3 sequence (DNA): TGTGCCAGTAGTGTTACAGGGGGGGAATCGGATACGCAGTATTTT.

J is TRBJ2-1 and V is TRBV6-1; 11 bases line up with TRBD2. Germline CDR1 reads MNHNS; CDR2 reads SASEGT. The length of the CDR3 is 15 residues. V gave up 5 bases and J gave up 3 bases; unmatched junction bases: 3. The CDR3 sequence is CASSLSGGDYNEQFF. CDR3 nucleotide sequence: TGTGCCAGCAGTCTTAGCGGGGGGGACTACAATGAGCAGTTCTTC.

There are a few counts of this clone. CDR3 in amino acids: CASSSTGYPYEQYF. The CDR3 region has the DNA TGTGCCAGCAGCTCTACAGGGTACCCCTACGAGCAGTACTTC. The rearrangement joins TRBV7-6 to TRBJ2-7; the D gene is possibly TRBD1 (6 bases). V lost 4 bases, J lost 2 bases, and 12 bases lay in between. This CDR3 has 14 amino acids. Per the germline V gene, CDR1 is SGHVS and CDR2 is FNYEAQ.

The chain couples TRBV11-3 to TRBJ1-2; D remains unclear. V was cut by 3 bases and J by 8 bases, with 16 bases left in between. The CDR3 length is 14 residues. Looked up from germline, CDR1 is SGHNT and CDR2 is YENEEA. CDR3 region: CASSLSVEGQGYTF. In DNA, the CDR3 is TGTGCCAGCAGCTTGAGCGTGGAGGGCCAAGGCTACACCTTC.

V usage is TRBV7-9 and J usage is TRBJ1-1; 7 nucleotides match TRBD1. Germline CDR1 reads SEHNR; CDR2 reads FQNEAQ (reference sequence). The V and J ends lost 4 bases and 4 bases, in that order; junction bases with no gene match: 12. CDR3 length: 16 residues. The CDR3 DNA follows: TGTGCCAGCAGCTCCGCGACAGGGTCGCATGGCACTGAAGCTTTCTTT. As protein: CASSSATGSHGTEAFF.

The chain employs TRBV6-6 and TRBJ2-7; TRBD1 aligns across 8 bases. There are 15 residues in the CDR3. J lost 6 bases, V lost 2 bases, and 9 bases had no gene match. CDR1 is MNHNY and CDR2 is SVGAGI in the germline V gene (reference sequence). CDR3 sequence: CASSYEWTGSPEQYF. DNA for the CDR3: TGTGCCAGCAGTTACGAGTGGACAGGGTCCCCCGAGCAGTACTTC.

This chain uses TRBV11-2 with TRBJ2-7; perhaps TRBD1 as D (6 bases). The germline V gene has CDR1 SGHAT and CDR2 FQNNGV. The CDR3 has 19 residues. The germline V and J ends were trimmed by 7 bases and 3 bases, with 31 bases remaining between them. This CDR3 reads CASISTGKPSPLVNYEQYF. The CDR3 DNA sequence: TGTGCCAGCATCAGCACAGGGAAGCCTTCCCCCCTGGTGAACTACGAGCAGTACTTC.

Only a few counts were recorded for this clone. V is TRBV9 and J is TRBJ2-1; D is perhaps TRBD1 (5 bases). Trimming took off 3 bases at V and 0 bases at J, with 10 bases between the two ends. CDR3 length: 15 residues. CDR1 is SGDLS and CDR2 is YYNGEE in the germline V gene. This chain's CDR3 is CASSEDTSSYNEQFF. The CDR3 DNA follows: TGTGCCAGCAGCGAGGACACGAGCTCCTACAATGAGCAGTTCTTC. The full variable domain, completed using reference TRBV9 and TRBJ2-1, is DSGVTQTPKHLITATGQRVTLRCSPRSGDLSVYWYQQSLDQGLQFLIQYYNGEERAKGNILERFSAQQFPDLHSELNLSSLELGDSALYFCASSEDTSSYNEQFFGPGTRLTVL.

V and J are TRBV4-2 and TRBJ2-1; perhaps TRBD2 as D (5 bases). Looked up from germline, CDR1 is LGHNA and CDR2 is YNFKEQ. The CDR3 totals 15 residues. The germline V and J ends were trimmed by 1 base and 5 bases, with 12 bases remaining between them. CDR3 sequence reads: CASSQGADFNNEQFF. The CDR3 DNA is TGTGCCAGCAGCCAAGGAGCGGACTTTAACAATGAGCAGTTCTTC.

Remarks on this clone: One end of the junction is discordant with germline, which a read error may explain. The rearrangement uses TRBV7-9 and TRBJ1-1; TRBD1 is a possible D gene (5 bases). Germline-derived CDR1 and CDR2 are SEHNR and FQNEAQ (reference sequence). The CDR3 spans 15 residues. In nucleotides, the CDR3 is TGTTCCAGCAGCTTAGGGTCTATCCGGGGGGGTGAAGCTTTCTTT. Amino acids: CSSSLGSIRGGEAFF.

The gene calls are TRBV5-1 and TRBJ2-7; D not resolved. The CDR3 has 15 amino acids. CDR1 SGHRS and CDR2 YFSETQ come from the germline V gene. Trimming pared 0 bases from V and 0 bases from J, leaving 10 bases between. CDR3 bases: TGCGCCAGCAGCTTGGGGCGGAGCCTCTCCTACGAGCAGTACTTC. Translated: CASSLGRSLSYEQYF.

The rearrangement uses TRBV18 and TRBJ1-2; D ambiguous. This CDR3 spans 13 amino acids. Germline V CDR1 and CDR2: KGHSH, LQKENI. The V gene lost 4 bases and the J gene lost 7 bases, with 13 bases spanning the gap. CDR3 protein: CASSLTEFGGYTF. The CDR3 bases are TGTGCCAGCTCACTTACGGAGTTCGGTGGCTACACCTTC.

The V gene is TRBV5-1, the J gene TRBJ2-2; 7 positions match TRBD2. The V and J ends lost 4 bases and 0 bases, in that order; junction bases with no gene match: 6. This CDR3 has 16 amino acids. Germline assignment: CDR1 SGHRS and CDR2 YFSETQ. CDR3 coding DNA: TGCGCCAGCAGCAGCGGGACGGAGTCGAACACCGGGGAGCTGTTTTTT. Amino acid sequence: CASSSGTESNTGELFF.

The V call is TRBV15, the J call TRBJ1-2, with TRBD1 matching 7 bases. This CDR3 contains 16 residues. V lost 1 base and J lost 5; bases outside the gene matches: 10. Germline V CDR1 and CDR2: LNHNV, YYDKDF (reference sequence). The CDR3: CATSRGTRDRTYGYTF. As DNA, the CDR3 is TGTGCCACCAGCAGAGGAACCCGGGACAGAACTTATGGCTACACCTTC.

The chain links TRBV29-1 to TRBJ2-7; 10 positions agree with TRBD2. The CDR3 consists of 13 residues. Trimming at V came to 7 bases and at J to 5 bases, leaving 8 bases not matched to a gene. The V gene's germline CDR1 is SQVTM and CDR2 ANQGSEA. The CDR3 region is CSATAGGGNEQYF. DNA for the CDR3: TGCAGCGCCACAGCGGGAGGGGGAAACGAGCAGTACTTC.

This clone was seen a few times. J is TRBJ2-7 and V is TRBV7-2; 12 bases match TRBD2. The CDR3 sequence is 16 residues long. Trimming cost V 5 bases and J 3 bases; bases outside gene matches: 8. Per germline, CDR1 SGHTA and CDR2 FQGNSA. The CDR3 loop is CASSPGTSGPSYEQYF. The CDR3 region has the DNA TGTGCCAGCAGCCCCGGGACTAGCGGGCCGAGCTACGAGCAGTACTTC.

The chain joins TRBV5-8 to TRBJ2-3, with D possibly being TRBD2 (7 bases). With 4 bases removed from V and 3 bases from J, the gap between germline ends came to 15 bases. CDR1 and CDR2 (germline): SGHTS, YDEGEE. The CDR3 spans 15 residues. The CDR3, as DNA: TGTGCCAGCAGCCTGGTGGGGGGGCAGACAGATACGCAGTATTTT. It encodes CASSLVGGQTDTQYF.

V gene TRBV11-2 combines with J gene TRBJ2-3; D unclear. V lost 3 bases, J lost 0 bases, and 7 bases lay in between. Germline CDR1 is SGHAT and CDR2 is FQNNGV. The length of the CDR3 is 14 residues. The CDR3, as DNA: TGTGCCAGCAGCTTCGGAGCGAGCACAGATACGCAGTATTTT. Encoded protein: CASSFGASTDTQYF.

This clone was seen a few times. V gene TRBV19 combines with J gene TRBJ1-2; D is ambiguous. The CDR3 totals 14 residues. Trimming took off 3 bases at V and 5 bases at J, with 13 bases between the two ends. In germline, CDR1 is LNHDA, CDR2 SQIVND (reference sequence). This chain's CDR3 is CASSINRRGYGYTF. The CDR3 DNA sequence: TGTGCCAGTAGTATCAATCGAAGAGGATATGGCTACACCTTC.